This T cell receptor (beta chain) emerged from a study of technical replicates of blood from a handful of donors. CDR1 is SGHTA and CDR2 is FQGNSA in the germline V gene. The CDR3 length is 15 residues. The junction had 7 bases not matched to a gene; V was cut back by 5 bases and J by 1 base. Profiling relied on immunoSEQ multiplex PCR, and the TCRdb table lists in-frame clones only, not all of them. This sample has around 60,000 clones; 65% to 90% occur once, and the top ten carry approximately 5.4%. The source material was PBMCs. The clonotype comes from a human donor in good health. Some clones in this sample may be carry-over from other donors' samples. V gene TRBV7-2 combines with J gene TRBJ1-1, with TRBD1 matching over 7 bases. The CDR3 loop is CASSPATGANTEAFF. The CDR3 region has the DNA TGTGCCAGCAGCCCCGCCACAGGGGCGAACACTGAAGCTTTCTTT.